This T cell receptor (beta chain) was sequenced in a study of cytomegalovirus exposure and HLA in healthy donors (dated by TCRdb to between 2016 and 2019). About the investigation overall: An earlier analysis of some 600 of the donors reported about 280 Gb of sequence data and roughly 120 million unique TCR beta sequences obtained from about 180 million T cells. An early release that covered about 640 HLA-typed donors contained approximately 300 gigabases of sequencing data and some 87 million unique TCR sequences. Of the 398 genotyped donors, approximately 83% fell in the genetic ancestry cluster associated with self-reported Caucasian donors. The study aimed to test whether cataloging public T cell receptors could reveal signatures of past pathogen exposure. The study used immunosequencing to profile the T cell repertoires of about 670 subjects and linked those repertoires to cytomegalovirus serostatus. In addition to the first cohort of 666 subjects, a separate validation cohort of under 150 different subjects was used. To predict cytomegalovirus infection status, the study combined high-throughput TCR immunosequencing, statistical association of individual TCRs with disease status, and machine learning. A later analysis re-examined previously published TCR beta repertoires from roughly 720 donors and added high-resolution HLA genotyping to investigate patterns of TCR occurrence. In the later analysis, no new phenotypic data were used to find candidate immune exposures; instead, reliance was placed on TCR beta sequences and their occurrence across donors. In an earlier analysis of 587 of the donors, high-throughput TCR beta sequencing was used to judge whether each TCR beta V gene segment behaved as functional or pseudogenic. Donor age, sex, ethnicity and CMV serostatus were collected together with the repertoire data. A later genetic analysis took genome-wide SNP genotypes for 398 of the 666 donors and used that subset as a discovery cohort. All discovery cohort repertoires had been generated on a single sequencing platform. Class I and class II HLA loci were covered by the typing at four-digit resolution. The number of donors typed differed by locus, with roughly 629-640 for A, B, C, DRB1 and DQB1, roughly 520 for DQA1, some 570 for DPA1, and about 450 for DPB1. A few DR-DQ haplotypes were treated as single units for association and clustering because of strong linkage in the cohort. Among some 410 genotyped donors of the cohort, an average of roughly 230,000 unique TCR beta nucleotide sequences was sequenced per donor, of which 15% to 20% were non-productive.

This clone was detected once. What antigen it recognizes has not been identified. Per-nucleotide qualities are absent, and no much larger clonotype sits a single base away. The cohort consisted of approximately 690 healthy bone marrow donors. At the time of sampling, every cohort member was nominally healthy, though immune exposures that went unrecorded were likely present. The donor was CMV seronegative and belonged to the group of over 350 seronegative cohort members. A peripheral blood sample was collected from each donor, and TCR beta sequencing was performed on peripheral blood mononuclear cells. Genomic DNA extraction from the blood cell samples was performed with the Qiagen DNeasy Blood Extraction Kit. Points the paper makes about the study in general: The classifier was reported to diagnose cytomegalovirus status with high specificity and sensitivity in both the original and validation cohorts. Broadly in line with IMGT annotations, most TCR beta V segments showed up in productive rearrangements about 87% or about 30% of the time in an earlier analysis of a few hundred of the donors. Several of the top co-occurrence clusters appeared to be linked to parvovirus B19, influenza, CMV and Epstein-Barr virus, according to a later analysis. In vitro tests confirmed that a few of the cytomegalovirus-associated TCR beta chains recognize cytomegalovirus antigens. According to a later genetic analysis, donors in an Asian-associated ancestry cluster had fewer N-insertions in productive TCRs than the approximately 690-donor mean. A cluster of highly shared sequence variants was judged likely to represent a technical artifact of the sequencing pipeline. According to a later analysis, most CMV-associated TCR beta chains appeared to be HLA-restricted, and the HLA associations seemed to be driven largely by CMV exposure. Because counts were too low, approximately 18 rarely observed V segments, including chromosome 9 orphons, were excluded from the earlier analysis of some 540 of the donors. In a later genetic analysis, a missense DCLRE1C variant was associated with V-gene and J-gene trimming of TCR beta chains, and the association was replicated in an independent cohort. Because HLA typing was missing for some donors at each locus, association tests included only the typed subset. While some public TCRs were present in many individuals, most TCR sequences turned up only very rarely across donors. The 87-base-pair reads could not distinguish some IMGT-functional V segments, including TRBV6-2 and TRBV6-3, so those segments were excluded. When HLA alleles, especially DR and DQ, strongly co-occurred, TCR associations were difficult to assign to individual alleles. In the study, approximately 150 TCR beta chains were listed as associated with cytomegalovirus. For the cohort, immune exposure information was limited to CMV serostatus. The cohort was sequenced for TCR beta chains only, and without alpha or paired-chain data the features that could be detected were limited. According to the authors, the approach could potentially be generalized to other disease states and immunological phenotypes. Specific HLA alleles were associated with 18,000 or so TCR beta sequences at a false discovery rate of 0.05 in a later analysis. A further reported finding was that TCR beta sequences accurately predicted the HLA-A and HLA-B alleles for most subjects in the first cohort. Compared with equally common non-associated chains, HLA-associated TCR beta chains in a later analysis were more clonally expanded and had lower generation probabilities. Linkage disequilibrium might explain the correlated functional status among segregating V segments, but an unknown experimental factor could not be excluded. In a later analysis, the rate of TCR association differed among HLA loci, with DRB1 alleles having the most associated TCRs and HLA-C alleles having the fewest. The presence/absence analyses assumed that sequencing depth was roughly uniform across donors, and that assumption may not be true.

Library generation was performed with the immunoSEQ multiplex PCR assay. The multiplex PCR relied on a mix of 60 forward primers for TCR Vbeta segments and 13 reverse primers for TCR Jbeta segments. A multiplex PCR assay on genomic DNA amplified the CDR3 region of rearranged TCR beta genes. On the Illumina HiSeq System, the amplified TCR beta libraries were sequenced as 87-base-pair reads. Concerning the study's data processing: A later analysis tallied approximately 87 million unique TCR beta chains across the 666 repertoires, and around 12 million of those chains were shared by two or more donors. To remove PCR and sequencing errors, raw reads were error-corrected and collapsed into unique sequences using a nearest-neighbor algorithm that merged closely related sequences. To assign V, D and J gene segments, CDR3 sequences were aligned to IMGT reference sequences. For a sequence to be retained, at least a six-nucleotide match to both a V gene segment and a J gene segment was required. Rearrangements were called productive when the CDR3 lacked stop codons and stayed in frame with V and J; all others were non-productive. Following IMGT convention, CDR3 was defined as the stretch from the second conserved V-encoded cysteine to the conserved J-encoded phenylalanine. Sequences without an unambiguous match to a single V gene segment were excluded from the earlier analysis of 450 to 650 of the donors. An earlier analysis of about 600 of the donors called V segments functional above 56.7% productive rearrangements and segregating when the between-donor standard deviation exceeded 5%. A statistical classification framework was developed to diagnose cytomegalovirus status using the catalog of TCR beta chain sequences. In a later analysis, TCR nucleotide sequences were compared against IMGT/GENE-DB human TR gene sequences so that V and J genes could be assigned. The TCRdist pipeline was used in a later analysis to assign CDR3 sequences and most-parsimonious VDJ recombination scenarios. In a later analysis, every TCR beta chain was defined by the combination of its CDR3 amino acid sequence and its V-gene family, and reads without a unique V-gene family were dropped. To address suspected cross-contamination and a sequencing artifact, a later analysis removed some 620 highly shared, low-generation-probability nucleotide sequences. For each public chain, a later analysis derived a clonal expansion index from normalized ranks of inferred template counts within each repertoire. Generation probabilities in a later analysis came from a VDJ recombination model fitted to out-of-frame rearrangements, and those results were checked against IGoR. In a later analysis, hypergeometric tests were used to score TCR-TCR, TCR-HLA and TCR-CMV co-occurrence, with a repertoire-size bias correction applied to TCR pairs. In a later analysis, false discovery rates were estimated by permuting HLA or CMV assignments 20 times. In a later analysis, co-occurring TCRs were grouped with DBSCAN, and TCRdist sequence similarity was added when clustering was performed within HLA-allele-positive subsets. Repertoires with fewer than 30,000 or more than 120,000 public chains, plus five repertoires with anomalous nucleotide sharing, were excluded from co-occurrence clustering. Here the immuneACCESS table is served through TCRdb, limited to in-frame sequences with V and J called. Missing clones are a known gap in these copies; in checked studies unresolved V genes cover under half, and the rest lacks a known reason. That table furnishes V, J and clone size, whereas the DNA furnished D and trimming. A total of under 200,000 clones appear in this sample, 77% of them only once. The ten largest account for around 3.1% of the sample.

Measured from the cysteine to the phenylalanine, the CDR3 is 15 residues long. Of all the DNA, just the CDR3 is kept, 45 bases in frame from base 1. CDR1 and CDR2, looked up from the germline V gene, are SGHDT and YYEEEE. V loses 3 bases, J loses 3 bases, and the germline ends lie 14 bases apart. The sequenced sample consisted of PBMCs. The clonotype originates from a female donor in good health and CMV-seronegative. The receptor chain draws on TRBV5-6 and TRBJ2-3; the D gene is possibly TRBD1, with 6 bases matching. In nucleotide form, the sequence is TGTGCCAGCAGCTCGGCGAGGGGGATAACAGATACGCAGTATTTT. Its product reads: CASSSARGITDTQYF.